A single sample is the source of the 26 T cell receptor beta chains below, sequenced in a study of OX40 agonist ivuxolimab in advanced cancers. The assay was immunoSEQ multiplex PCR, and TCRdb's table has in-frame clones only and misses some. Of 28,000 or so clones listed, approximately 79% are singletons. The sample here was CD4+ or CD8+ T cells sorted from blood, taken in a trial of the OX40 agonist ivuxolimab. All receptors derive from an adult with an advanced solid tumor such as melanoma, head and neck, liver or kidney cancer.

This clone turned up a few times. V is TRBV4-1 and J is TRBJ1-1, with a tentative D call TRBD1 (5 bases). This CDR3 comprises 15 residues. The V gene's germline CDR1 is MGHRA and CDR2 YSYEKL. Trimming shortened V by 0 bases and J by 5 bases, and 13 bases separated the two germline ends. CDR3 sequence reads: CASSQDSGRLTEAFF. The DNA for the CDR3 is TGCGCCAGCAGCCAAGATTCGGGGCGGTTAACTGAAGCTTTCTTT.

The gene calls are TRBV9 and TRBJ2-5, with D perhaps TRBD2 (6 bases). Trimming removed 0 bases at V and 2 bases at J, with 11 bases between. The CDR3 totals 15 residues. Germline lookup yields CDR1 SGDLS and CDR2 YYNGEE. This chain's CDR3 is CASSVGRREQETQYF. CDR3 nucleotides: TGTGCCAGCAGCGTAGGGCGGCGGGAACAAGAGACCCAGTACTTC.

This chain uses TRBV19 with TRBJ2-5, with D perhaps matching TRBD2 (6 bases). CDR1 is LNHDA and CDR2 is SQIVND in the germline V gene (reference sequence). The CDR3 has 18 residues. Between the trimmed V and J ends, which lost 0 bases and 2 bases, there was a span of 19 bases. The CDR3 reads CASSIDRRLEVRQETQYF. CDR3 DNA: TGTGCCAGTAGTATAGATCGGAGACTAGAGGTTCGACAAGAGACCCAGTACTTC.

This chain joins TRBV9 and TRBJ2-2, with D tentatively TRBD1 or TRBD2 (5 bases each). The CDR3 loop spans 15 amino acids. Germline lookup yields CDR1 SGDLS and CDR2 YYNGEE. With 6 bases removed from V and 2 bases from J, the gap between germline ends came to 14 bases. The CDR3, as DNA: TGTGCCAGCACTTTCGGACGGGACAACACCGGGGAGCTGTTTTTT. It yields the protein CASTFGRDNTGELFF.

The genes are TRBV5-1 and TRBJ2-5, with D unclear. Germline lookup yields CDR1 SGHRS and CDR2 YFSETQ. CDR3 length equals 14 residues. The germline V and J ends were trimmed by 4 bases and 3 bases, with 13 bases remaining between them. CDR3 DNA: TGCGCCAGCAGCAGCGCCGGGTCGAAAGAGACCCAGTACTTC. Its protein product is CASSSAGSKETQYF.

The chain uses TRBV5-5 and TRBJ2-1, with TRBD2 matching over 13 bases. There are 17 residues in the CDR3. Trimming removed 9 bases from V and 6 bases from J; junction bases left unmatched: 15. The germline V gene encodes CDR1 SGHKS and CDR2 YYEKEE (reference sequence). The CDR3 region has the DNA TGTGCCACCAACGGACTAGCGGGAGCCGGGCGACCCAATGAGCAGTTCTTC. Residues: CATNGLAGAGRPNEQFF.

The CDR3: CASSSRLGATGELFF. The DNA of the CDR3 is TGTGCCAGTAGTAGCCGACTAGGGGCCACCGGGGAGCTGTTTTTT. This chain uses TRBV19 with TRBJ2-2; tentatively, D is TRBD2 (6 bases). CDR3 length: 15 residues. The germline V gene has CDR1 LNHDA and CDR2 SQIVND (reference sequence). Trimming took off 4 bases at V and 4 bases at J, with 13 bases between the two ends.

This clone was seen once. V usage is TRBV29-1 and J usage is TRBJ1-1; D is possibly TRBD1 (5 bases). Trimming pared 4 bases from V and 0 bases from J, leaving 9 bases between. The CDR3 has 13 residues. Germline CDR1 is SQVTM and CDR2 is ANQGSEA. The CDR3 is CSVAAGMNTEAFF. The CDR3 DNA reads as TGCAGCGTTGCCGCAGGGATGAACACTGAAGCTTTCTTT.

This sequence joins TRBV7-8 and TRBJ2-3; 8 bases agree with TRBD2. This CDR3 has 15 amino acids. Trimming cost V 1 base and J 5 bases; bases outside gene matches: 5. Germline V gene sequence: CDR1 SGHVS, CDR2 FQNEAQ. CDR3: CASSLDFLAGDTQYF. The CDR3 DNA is TGTGCCAGCAGCTTAGATTTCCTAGCGGGAGATACGCAGTATTTT.

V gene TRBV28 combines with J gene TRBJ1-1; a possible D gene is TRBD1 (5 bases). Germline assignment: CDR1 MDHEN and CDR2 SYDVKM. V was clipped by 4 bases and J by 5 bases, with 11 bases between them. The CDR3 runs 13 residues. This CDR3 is CASSSWGRTEAFF. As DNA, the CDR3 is TGTGCCAGCAGTTCCTGGGGGAGAACTGAAGCTTTCTTT.

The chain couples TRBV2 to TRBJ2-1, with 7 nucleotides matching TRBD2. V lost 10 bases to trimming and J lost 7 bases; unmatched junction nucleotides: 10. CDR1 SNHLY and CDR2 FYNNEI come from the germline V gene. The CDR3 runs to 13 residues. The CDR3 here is CAIREGVWNEQFF. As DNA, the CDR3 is TGTGCCATAAGGGAGGGAGTATGGAATGAGCAGTTCTTC.

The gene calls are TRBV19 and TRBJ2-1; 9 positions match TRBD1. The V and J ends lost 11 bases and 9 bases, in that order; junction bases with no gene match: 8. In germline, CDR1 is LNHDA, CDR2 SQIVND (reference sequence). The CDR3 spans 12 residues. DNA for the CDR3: TGTGCCTGCGGACAGGGGCCGCCTGAGCAGTTCTTC. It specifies CACGQGPPEQFF.

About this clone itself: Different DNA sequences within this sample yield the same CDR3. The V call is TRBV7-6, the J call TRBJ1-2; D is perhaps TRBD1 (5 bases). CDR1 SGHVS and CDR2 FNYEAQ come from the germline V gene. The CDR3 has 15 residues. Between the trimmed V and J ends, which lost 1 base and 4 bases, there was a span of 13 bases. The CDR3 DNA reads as TGTGCCAGCAGCTTAGGACTTGGGGGGACCTATGGCTACACCTTC. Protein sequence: CASSLGLGGTYGYTF.

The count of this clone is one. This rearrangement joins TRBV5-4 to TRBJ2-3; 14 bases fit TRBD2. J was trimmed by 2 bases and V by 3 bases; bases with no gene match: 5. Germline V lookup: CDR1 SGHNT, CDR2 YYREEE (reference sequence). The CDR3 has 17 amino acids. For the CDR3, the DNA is TGTGCCAGCAGCTCCGGACTAGCGGGAGGTGCCACAGATACGCAGTATTTT. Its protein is CASSSGLAGGATDTQYF.

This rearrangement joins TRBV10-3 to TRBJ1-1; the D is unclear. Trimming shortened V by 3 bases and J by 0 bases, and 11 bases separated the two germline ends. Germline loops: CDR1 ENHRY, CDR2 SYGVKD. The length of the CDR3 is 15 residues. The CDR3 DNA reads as TGTGCCATCAGTGACCCCACTCCGATGAACACTGAAGCTTTCTTT. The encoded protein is CAISDPTPMNTEAFF.

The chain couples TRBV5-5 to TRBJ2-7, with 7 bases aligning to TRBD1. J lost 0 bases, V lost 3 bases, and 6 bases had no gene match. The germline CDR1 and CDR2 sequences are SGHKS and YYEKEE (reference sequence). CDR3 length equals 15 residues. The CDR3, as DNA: TGTGCCAGCAGCTCAGAGACAGGGATCTCCTACGAGCAGTACTTC. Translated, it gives CASSSETGISYEQYF. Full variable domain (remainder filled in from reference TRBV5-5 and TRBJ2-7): DAGVTQSPTHLIKTRGQQVTLRCSPISGHKSVSWYQQVLGQGPQFIFQYYEKEERGRGNFPDRFSARQFPNYSSELNVNALLLGDSALYLCASSSETGISYEQYFGPGTRLTVT.

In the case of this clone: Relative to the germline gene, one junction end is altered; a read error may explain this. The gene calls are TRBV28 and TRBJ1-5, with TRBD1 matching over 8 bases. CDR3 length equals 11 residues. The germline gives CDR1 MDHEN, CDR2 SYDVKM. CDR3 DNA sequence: TGTGCCAGCAGTCCCACAGGGGGGCTACTTTTT. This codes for CASSPTGGLLF.

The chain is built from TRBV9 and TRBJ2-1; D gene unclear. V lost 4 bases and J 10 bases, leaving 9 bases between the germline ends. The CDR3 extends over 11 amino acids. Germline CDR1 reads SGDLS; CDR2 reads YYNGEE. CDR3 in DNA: TGTGCCAGCAGCCCTGACCTAGAGCAGTTCTTC. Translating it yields CASSPDLEQFF.

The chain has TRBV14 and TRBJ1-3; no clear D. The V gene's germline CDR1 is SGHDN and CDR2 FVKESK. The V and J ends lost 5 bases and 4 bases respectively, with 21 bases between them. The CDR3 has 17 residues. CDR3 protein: CASSKTGSHITGNTIYF. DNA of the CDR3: TGTGCCAGCAGCAAGACCGGGTCACACATTACAGGAAACACCATATATTTT. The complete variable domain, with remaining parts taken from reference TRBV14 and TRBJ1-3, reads EAGVTQFPSHSVIEKGQTVTLRCDPISGHDNLYWYRRVMGKEIKFLLHFVKESKQDESGMPNNRFLAERTGGTYSTLKVQPAELEDSGVYFCASSKTGSHITGNTIYFGEGSWLTVV.

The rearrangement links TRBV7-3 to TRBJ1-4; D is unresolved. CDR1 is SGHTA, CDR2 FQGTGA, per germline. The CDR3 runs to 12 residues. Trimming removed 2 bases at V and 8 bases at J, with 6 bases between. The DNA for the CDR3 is TGTGCCAGCAGCTTAGACGGGGAAAAACTGTTTTTT. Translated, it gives CASSLDGEKLFF.

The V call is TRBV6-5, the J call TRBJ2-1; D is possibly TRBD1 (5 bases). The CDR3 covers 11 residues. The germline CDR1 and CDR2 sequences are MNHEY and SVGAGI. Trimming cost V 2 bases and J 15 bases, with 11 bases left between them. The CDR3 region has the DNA TGTGCCAGCAGTTACGGCCAGGGTCCGTTCTTC. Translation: CASSYGQGPFF.

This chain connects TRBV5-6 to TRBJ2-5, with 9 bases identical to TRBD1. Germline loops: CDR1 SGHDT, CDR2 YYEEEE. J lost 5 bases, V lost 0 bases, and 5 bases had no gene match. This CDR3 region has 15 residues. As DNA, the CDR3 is TGTGCCAGCAGCTTGGTCGGGACAGGGAGGGAGACCCAGTACTTC. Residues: CASSLVGTGRETQYF.

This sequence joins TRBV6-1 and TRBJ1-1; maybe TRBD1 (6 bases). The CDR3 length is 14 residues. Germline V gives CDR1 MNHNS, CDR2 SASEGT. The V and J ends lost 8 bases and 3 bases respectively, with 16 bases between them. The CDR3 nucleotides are TGTGCCAGCGGAGCCCAGGGGTGGGACACTGAAGCTTTCTTT. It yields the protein CASGAQGWDTEAFF.

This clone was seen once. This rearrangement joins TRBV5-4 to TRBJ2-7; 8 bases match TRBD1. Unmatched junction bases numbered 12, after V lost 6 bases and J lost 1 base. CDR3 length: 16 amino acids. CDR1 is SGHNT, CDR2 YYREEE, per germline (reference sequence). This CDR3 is CASTNDRGHGSYEQYF. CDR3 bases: TGTGCCAGCACCAACGACAGGGGCCATGGGTCCTACGAGCAGTACTTC.

In nucleotides, the CDR3 is TGTGCCAGCAGCGTAGCACAGGGGTCCTACGAGCAGTACTTC. Translation: CASSVAQGSYEQYF. The chain employs TRBV9 and TRBJ2-7; TRBD1 aligns across 7 bases. CDR3 length: 14 residues. Germline V CDR1 and CDR2: SGDLS, YYNGEE. The V and J ends lost 0 bases and 1 base, in that order; junction bases with no gene match: 1.

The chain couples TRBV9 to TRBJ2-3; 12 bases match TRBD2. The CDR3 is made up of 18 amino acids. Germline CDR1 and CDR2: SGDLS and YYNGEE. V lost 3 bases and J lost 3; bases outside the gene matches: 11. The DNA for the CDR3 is TGTGCCAGCAGCGCCCCAGGACTAGCGGGAAGTGAGACAGATACGCAGTATTTT. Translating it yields CASSAPGLAGSETDTQYF.